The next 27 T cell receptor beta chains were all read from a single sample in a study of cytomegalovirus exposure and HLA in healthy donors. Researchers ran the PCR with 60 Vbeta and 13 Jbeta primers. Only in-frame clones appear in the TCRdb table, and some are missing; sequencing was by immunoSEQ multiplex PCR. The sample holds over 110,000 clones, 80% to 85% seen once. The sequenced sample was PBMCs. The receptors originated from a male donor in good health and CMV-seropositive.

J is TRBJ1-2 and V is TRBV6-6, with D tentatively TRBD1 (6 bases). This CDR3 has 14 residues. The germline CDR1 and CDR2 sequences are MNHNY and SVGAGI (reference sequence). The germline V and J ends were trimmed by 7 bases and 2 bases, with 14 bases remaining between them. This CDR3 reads CASTSMDSNYGYTF. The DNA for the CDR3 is TGTGCCAGCACCTCCATGGACAGCAACTATGGCTACACCTTC.

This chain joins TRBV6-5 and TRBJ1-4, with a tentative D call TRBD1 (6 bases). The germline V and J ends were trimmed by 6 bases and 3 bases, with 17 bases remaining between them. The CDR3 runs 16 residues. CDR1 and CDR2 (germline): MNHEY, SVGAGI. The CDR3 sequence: CASSYDGDIANEKLFF. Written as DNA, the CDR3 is TGTGCCAGCAGCTACGACGGGGACATAGCTAATGAAAAACTGTTTTTT.

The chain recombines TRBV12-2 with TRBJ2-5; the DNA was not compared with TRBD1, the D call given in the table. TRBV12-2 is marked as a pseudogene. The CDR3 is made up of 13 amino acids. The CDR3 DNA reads TGTGCTGTCACAGGGGATTTTGAAGAGACCCAGTACTTC. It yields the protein CAVTGDFEETQYF.

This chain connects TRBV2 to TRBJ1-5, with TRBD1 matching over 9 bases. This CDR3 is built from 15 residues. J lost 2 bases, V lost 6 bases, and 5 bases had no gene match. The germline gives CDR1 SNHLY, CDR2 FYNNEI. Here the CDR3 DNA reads TGTGCCAGCAGGGCCAGGACAGGGGGCAATCAGCCCCAGCATTTT. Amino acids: CASRARTGGNQPQHF. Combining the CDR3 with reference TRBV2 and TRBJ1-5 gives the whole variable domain EPEVTQTPSHQVTQMGQEVILRCVPISNHLYFYWYRQILGQKVEFLVSFYNNEISEKSEIFDDQFSVERPDGSNFTLKIRSTKLEDSAMYFCASRARTGGNQPQHFGDGTRLSIL.

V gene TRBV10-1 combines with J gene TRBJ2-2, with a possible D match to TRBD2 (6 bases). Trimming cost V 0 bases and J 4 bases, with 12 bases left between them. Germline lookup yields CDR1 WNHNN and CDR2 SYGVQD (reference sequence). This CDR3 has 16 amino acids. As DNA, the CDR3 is TGCGCCAGCAGTGAGTCGCGTATGGGGGGCACCGGGGAGCTGTTTTTT. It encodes CASSESRMGGTGELFF.

Here the CDR3 reads CASSAQGVETQYF. CDR3 nucleotide sequence: TGTGCCAGCAGTGCTCAGGGTGTAGAGACCCAGTACTTC. The chain uses TRBV25-1 and TRBJ2-5; tentative D call: TRBD1 (5 bases). The germline CDR1 and CDR2 sequences are MGHDK and SYGVNS. Deletions cut 4 bases from V and 4 bases from J, with 10 bases between. The CDR3 is 13 amino acids.

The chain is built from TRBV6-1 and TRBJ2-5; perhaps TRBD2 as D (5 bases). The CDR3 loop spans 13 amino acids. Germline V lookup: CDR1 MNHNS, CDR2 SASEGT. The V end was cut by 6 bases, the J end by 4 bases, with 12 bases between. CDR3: CASRDFAGETQYF. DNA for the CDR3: TGTGCCAGCAGGGACTTTGCAGGAGAGACCCAGTACTTC.

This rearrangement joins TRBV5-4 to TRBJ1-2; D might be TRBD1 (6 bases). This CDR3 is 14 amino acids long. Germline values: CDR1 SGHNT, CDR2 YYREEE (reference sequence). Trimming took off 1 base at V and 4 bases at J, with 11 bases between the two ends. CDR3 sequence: CASSLYQGSYGYTF. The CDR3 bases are TGTGCCAGCAGCTTGTACCAGGGGAGCTATGGCTACACCTTC.

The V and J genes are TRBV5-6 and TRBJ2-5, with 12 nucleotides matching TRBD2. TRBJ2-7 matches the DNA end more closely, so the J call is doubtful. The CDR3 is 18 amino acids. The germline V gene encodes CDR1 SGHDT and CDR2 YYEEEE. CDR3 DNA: TGTGCCAGCAGCGATTCTCGACTAGCGGGAGTGCCGGGCTACGAGCAGTACTTC. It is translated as CASSDSRLAGVPGYEQYF.

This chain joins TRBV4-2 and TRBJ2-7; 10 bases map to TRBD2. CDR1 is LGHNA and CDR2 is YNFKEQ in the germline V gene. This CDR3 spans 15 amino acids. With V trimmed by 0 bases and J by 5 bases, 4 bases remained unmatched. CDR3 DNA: TGTGCCAGCAGCCAAGATCCCGGACTAGCGGACGAGCAGTACTTC. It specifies CASSQDPGLADEQYF.

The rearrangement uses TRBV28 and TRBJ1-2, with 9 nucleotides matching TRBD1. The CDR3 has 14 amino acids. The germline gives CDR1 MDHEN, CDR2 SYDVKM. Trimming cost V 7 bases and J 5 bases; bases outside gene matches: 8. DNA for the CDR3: TGTGCCAGCACCAGAACCGGGACAGGGTATGGCTACACCTTC. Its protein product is CASTRTGTGYGYTF.

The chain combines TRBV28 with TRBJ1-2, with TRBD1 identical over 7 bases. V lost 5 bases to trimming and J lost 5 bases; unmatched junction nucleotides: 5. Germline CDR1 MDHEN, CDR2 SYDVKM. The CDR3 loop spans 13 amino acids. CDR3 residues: CASSNEGAYGYTF. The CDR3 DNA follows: TGTGCCAGCAGTAATGAGGGGGCTTATGGCTACACCTTC.

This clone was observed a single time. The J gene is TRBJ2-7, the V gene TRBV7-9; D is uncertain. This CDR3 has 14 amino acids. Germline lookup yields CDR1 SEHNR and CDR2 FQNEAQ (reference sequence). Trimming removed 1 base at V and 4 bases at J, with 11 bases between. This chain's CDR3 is CASSLGGTGYEQYF. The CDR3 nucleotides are TGTGCCAGCAGCTTAGGCGGCACCGGGTACGAGCAGTACTTC.

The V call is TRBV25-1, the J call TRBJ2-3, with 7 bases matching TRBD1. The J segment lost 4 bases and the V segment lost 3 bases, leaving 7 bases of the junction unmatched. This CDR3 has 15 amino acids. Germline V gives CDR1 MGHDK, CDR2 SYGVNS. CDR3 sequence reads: CASSDGNRGADTQYF. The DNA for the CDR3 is TGTGCCAGCAGTGATGGCAACAGGGGTGCAGATACGCAGTATTTT.

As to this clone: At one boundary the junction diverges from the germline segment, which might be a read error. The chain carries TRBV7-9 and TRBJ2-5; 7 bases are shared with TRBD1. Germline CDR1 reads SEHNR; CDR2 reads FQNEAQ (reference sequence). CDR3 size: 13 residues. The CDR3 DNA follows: TGTTCCAGCAGCTCAACAGGGGTTCAGACCCAGTACTTC. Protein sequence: CSSSSTGVQTQYF.

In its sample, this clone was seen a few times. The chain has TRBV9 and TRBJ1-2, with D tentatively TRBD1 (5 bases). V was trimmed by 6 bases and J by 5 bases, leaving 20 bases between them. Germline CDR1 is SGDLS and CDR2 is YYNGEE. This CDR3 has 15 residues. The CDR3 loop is CASTAPAGTEYGYTF. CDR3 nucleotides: TGTGCCAGCACCGCCCCCGCCGGGACTGAGTATGGCTACACCTTC.

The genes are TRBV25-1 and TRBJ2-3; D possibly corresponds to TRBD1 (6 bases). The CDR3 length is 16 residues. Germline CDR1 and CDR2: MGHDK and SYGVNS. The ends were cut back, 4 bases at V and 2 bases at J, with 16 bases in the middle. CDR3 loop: CASSVSRGRVTDTQYF. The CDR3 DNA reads TGTGCCAGCAGTGTATCCAGGGGACGGGTCACAGATACGCAGTATTTT.

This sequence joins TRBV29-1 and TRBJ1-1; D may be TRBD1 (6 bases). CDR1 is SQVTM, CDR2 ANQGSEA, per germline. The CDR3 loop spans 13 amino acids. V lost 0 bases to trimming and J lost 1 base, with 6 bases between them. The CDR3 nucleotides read TGCAGCGTTGAAGACAGGGGGAACACTGAAGCTTTCTTT. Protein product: CSVEDRGNTEAFF.

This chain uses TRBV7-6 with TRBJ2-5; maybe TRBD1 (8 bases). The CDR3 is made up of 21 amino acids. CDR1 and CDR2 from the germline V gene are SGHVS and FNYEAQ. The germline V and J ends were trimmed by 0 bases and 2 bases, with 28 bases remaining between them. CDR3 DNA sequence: TGTGCCAGCAGCTTAGCCAAGAACATATACCTTTACAGGGGGGGACAAGAGACCCAGTACTTC. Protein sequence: CASSLAKNIYLYRGGQETQYF.

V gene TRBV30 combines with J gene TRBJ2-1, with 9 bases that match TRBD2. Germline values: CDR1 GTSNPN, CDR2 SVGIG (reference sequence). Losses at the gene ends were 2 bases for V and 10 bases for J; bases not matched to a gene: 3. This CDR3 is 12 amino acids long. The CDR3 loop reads CAWSSSGTEQFF. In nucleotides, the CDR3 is TGTGCCTGGAGTTCTAGCGGGACAGAGCAGTTCTTC.

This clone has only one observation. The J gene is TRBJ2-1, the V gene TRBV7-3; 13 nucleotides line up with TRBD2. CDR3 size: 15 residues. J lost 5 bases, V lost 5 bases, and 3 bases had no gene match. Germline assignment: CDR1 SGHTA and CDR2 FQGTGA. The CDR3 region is CASSQLAGGNNEQFF. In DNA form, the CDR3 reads TGTGCCAGCAGCCAACTAGCGGGGGGGAACAATGAGCAGTTCTTC.

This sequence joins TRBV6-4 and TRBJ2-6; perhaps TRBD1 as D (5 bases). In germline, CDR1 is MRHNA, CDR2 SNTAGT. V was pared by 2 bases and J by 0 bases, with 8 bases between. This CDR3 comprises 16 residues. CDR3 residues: CASSDEDNSGANVLTF. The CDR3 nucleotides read TGTGCCAGCAGTGACGAGGACAACTCTGGGGCCAACGTCCTGACTTTC.

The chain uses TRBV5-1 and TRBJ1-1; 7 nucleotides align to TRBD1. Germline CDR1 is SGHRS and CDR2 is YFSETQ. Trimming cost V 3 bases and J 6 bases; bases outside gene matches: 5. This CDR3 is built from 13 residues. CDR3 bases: TGCGCCAGCAGCTCCACAGGGGTTGCTGAAGCTTTCTTT. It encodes CASSSTGVAEAFF.

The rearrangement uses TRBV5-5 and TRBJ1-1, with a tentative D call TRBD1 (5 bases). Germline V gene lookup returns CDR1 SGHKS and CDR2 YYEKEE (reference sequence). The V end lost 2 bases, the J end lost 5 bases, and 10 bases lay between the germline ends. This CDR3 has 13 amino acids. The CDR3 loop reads CASSFQGRTEAFF. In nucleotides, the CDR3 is TGTGCCAGCAGCTTTCAGGGCAGGACTGAAGCTTTCTTT.

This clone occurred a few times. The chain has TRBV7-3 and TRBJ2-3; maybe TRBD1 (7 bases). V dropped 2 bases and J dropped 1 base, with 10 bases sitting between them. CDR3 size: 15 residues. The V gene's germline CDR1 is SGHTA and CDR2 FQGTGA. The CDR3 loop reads CASSLQGGRTDTQYF. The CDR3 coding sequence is TGTGCCAGCAGCTTACAGGGGGGTCGCACAGATACGCAGTATTTT.

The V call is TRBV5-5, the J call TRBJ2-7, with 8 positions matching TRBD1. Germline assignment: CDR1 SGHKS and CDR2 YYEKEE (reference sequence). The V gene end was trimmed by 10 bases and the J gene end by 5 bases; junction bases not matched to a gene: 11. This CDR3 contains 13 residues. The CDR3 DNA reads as TGTGCCCGAGAGGACAGGGAACTCGACGAGCAGTACTTC. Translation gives CAREDRELDEQYF.

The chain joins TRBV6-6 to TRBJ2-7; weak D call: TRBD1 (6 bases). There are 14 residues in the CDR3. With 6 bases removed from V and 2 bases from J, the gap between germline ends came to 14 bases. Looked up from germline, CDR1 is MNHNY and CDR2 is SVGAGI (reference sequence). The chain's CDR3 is CASSPTTGTYEQYF. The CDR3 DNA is TGTGCCAGCAGCCCTACGACAGGAACCTACGAGCAGTACTTC.